This T cell receptor (beta chain) comes out of a study of vaccination and CD4 T cells after COVID-19. Study details: Sampling post-COVID took place a median around 99 days after diagnosis (range 35 to 161). Taking of post-vaccine samples occurred a median around 72 days after dose two (range 14 to 241). Either a CEFX pool, an HIV-1 Nef pool, or no peptide was added to control cultures. Study-wide points: The great majority, 304 of 307 vaccine-specific clones, proved spike mono-reactive in convalescent patients.

The Oncomine TCR Beta short-read assay was applied to DNA of cultured CD4+ T cells. TCRdb called the PCR reads again in MiXCR, with one record for every CDR3 protein. The sample holds around 15,000 distinct CDR3 sequences; approximately 50% are singletons and the top ten take roughly 30%. Treatment meaning: approximately nine-day PBMC culture with coronavirus spike peptide pools or control peptides (ViraFEST assay). About this clonotype itself: Its matching antigen is unknown.

The germline V gene encodes CDR1 MNHNS and CDR2 SASEGT. There are 16 residues in the CDR3. The V gene end was trimmed by 2 bases and the J gene end by 7 bases; junction bases not matched to a gene: 12. This chain joins TRBV6-1 and TRBJ2-5, with 8 positions matching TRBD1. This receptor was taken from a human donor with COVID-19. This sample comprised cultured CD4+ T cells from blood, obtained after SARS-CoV-2 vaccination. The CDR3 DNA follows: TGTGCCAGCAGTGAACAACGGGACAGGCTGGTCGGGACCCAGTACTTC. It translates to CASSEQRDRLVGTQYF.